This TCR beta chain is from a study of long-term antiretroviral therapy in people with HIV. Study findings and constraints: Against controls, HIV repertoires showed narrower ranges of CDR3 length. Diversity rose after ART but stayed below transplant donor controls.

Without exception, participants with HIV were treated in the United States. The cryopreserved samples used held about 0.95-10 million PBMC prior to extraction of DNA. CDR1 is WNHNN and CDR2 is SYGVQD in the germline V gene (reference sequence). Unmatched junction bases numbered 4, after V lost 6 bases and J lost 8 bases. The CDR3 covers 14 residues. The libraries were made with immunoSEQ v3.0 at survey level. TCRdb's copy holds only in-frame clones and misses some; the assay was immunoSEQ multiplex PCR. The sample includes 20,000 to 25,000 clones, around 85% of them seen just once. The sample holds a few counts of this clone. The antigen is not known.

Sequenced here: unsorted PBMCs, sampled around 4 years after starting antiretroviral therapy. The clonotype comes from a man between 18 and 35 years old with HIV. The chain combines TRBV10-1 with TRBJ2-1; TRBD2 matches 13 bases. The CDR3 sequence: CASSGTSGVDEQFF. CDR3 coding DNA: TGCGCCAGCAGCGGGACTAGCGGGGTGGATGAGCAGTTCTTC.